Each of the 17 T cell receptor beta chains below was sequenced from the same sample in a study of T cell repertoires in cytomegalovirus infection. MiXCR, run by TCRdb on the reads, gives a single entry per CDR3 protein. The sample carries approximately 500,000 distinct CDR3 sequences, 11% recorded once. Material for sequencing was PBMCs. The source is a human donor in good health (CMV status not recorded). Some clones in this sample may be carry-over from other donors' samples.

This clonotype has ten or more counts. The rearrangement uses TRBV19 and TRBJ2-7; D unresolved. The CDR3 has 14 amino acids. The V end lost 5 bases, the J end lost 0 bases, and 11 bases lay between the germline ends. Per the germline V gene, CDR1 is LNHDA and CDR2 is SQIVND (reference sequence). The CDR3 here is CASSGQESSYEQYF. The CDR3 coding sequence is TGTGCCAGTAGTGGGCAGGAGAGCTCCTACGAGCAGTACTTC.

CDR3 sequence: CASSQERPPLHF. The CDR3 coding sequence is TGTGCCAGCAGCCAAGAGAGGCCACCCCTCCACTTT. V is TRBV3-1 and J is TRBJ1-6; D is uncertain. V was shortened by 0 bases and J by 11 bases, with 5 bases between the two germline ends. Germline-derived CDR1 and CDR2 are LGHDT and YNNKEL (reference sequence). The CDR3 has 12 residues.

This clonotype was observed a few times. This may be a read error: a much more frequent sequence differs by one nucleotide. The CDR3 DNA reads as TGTGCCAGCGGCTCCCGGACAGGGGGGAACGAGCAGTACTTC. This codes for CASGSRTGGNEQYF. J is TRBJ2-7 and V is TRBV11-2; 10 bases are shared with TRBD1. The germline CDR1 and CDR2 sequences are SGHAT and FQNNGV. The length of the CDR3 is 14 residues. Trimming removed 8 bases from V and 5 bases from J; junction bases left unmatched: 9.

The chain links TRBV5-6 to TRBJ2-3, with 9 bases matching TRBD1. CDR3 length: 15 amino acids. CDR1 and CDR2 from the germline V gene are SGHDT and YYEEEE. The junction had 4 bases not matched to a gene; V was cut back by 3 bases and J by 2 bases. CDR3 in DNA: TGTGCCAGCAGCTACCGGGACAGGGTCACAGATACGCAGTATTTT. It yields the protein CASSYRDRVTDTQYF.

The CDR3 protein is CASSLEPRKVYEQYF. For the CDR3, the DNA is TGTGCCAGCAGCTTAGAACCCAGGAAGGTCTACGAGCAGTACTTC. The rearrangement links TRBV7-9 to TRBJ2-7; D is unclear. V was clipped by 1 base and J by 3 bases, with 13 bases between them. Germline lookup yields CDR1 SEHNR and CDR2 FQNEAQ (reference sequence). This CDR3 spans 15 amino acids. Complete variable domain (other parts from reference TRBV7-9 and TRBJ2-7): DTGVSQNPRHKITKRGQNVTFRCDPISEHNRLYWYRQTLGQGPEFLTYFQNEAQLEKSRLLSDRFSAERPKGSFSTLEIQRTEQGDSAMYLCASSLEPRKVYEQYFGPGTRLTVT.

This clonotype came up many times. This chain joins TRBV7-2 and TRBJ2-1; 8 nucleotides line up with TRBD2. V was clipped by 0 bases and J by 7 bases; unmatched bases: 5. Germline V gene data show CDR1 as SGHTA and CDR2 as FQGNSA. This CDR3 has 15 residues. The CDR3 here is CASSLALAGGNEQFF. The CDR3 DNA is TGTGCCAGCAGCTTAGCGCTCGCGGGAGGAAATGAGCAGTTCTTC. Supplemented by reference TRBV7-2 and TRBJ2-1, the full variable domain reads GAGVSQSPSNKVTEKGKDVELRCDPISGHTALYWYRQSLGQGLEFLIYFQGNSAPDKSGLPSDRFSAERTGGSVSTLTIQRTQQEDSAVYLCASSLALAGGNEQFFGPGTRLTVL.

J is TRBJ2-1 and V is TRBV19; 12 bases map to TRBD2. Trimming cost V 5 bases and J 4 bases; bases outside gene matches: 6. The germline CDR1 and CDR2 sequences are LNHDA and SQIVND (reference sequence). The CDR3 loop spans 16 amino acids. The CDR3 reads CASSASSGGVYNEQFF. Here the CDR3 DNA reads TGTGCCAGTAGTGCTTCTAGCGGGGGGGTTTACAATGAGCAGTTCTTC.

A note on this clonotype: One base away lies a much larger clone, so this may be a sequencing read error. CDR3 DNA sequence: TGTGCCATCAGCTCGTCGACAGATCTACCCTACGAGCAGCACTTC. Translated, it gives CAISSSTDLPYEQHF. The gene calls are TRBV10-3 and TRBJ2-7; D perhaps matches TRBD1 (5 bases). The CDR3 runs 15 residues. Germline V CDR1 and CDR2: ENHRY, SYGVKD.

This clonotype appeared many times. The chain is built from TRBV20-1 and TRBJ1-5; D may be TRBD1 (5 bases). Trimming stripped 3 bases from V and 1 base from J, with 25 bases between. This CDR3 has 19 amino acids. Looked up from germline, CDR1 is DFQATT and CDR2 is SNEGSKA (reference sequence). The CDR3 DNA is TGCAGTGCTAGTCTTATCTTGGGCCGACAGAAACAAAGCAATCAGCCCCAGCATTTT. It yields the protein CSASLILGRQKQSNQPQHF.

This clonotype was seen at least ten times. The chain joins TRBV6-2 or TRBV6-3 to TRBJ2-2; 14 nucleotides line up with TRBD2. The CDR3 is made up of 15 amino acids. The germline V gene has CDR1 MNHEY and CDR2 SVGEGT. V shed 6 bases, J shed 5 bases, and the junction held 2 bases outside the gene matches. The CDR3: CASSRTSGRTGELFF. The CDR3 DNA reads TGTGCCAGCAGCCGGACTAGCGGGAGGACCGGGGAGCTGTTTTTT.

The chain combines TRBV27 with TRBJ2-1; 7 bases align to TRBD1. The germline V gene has CDR1 MNHEY and CDR2 SMNVEV (reference sequence). Trimming removed 8 bases from V and 8 bases from J; junction bases left unmatched: 15. This CDR3 is built from 15 residues. The CDR3 region is CASPPRGLACHEQFF. The DNA of the CDR3 is TGTGCCAGCCCACCTAGGGGGCTAGCTTGCCATGAGCAGTTCTTC.

This clonotype was detected only a few times. The chain combines TRBV3-1 with TRBJ2-3; D is uncertain. Germline V gives CDR1 LGHDT, CDR2 YNNKEL (reference sequence). The CDR3 has 12 residues. V lost 1 base to trimming and J lost 6 bases, with 5 bases between them. CDR3 in amino acids: CASSQGVDTQYF. The CDR3 DNA reads as TGTGCCAGCAGCCAAGGGGTCGATACGCAGTATTTT.

This chain uses TRBV19 with TRBJ2-2, with D possibly matching TRBD2 (5 bases). Trimming pared 4 bases from V and 1 base from J, leaving 10 bases between. Per the germline V gene, CDR1 is LNHDA and CDR2 is SQIVND (reference sequence). This CDR3 spans 15 amino acids. The CDR3 DNA reads as TGTGCCAGTAGTAGGTCGGGGAAGAACACCGGGGAGCTGTTTTTT. Residues: CASSRSGKNTGELFF.

This clonotype has at least ten counts. CDR3 nucleotide sequence: TGTGCCAGTAGTGATACAGGGGATAGCAATCAGCCCCAGCATTTT. Residues: CASSDTGDSNQPQHF. The chain is built from TRBV19 and TRBJ1-5, with 7 bases lining up with TRBD1. V shed 5 bases and J 0 bases; nucleotides not matched to a gene: 4. Germline V gives CDR1 LNHDA, CDR2 SQIVND (reference sequence). CDR3 size: 15 residues.

The V call is TRBV2, the J call TRBJ2-1; 11 nucleotides align to TRBD2. V lost 7 bases to trimming and J lost 6 bases; unmatched junction nucleotides: 5. The CDR3 contains 14 residues. The germline V gene has CDR1 SNHLY and CDR2 FYNNEI. The CDR3 sequence is CASKTSGVSNEQFF. The CDR3 coding sequence is TGTGCCAGCAAGACTAGCGGGGTATCCAATGAGCAGTTCTTC.

Of note for this clonotype: This may stem from a read error, because a much larger clone lies one nucleotide away. This chain uses TRBV5-1 with TRBJ2-1; D unclear. Deletions cut 7 bases from V and 4 bases from J, with 15 bases between. This CDR3 contains 14 residues. Germline CDR1 is SGHRS and CDR2 is YFSETQ. CDR3 nucleotides: TGCGCCAGCGGCCTAGGGCTAGAGTACAATGAGCAGTTCTTC. Translation: CASGLGLEYNEQFF.

This clonotype was observed a few times. The chain recombines TRBV28 with TRBJ1-4; D is perhaps TRBD1 (5 bases). Per germline, CDR1 MDHEN and CDR2 SYDVKM. V was clipped by 7 bases and J by 8 bases, with 14 bases between them. The CDR3 is 13 residues long. CDR3 in amino acids: CASTAGRTEKLFF. CDR3 nucleotides: TGTGCCAGCACCGCCGGAAGGACAGAAAAACTGTTTTTT. Complete variable domain (other parts from reference TRBV28 and TRBJ1-4): DVKVTQSSRYLVKRTGEKVFLECVQDMDHENMFWYRQDPGLGLRLIYFSYDVKMKEKGDIPEGYSVSREKKERFSLILESASTNQTSMYLCASTAGRTEKLFFGSGTQLSVL.